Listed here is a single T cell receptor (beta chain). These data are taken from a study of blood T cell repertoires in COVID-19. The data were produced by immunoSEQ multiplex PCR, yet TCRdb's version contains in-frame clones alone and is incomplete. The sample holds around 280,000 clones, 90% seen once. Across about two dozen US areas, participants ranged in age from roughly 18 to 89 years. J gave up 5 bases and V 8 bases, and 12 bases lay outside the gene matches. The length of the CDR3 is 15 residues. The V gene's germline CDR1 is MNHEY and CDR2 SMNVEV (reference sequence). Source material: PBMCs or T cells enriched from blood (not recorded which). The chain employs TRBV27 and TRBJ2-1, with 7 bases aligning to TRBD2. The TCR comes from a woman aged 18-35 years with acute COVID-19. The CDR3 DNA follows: TGTGCCAGCTTCCCTCCGGGACTATATAACAATGAGCAGTTCTTC. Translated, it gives CASFPPGLYNNEQFF.